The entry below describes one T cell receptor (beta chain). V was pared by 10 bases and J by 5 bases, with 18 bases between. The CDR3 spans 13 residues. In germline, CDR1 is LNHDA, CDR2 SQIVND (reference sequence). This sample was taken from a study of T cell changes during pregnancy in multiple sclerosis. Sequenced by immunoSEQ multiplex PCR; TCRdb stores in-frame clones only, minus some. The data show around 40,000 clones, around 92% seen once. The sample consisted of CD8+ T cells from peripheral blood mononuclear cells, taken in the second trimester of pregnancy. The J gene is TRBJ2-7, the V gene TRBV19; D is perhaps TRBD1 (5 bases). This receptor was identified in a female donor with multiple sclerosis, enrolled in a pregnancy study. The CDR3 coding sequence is TGTGCCACCCGATCAGGGTCGGTCGACGAGCAGTACTTC. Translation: CATRSGSVDEQYF.